This T cell receptor beta chain was captured in a study of T cell repertoires in cytomegalovirus infection. V was shortened by 6 bases and J by 3 bases, with 15 bases between the two germline ends. The V gene's germline CDR1 is SGHVS and CDR2 FQNEAQ. The CDR3 has 15 amino acids. MiXCR, run by TCRdb on the reads, gives a single entry per CDR3 protein. The sample has some 270,000 distinct CDR3 sequences, under 25% seen once. This clonotype came up many times. Antigen: not known. This specimen was cultured PBMCs, taken from culture after CMV antigen stimulation. The gene calls are TRBV7-8 and TRBJ1-3, with D hard to call. This sequence originates from a human donor in good health (CMV status not recorded). Some clones in this sample may be carry-over from other donors' samples. The CDR3 DNA is TGTGCCAGCAGAGAGATTGAGGGTTATGGAAACACCATATATTTT. The encoded protein is CASREIEGYGNTIYF.